Listed here is a single T cell receptor beta chain. Its antigen is unidentified. Trimming shortened V by 3 bases and J by 3 bases, and 12 bases separated the two germline ends. The CDR3 sequence is 15 residues long. The germline CDR1 and CDR2 sequences are SGHRS and YFSETQ. This sample stems from a study of T cell responses to AZD1222 COVID-19 vaccine. Study-level results: Scientists sampled the repertoires only once the peak T cell response had passed. The sample set comprised mostly white British donors with more females, and clonal diversity was possibly underestimated. A rise in Spike-specific TCR breadth and depth followed two AZD1222 doses. Spike as a whole was targeted by vaccine-associated CD4 TCRs, dominant at 160-218 and 743-854.

This table comes from immunoSEQ multiplex PCR, and its TCRdb copy is limited to in-frame clones, with some not included. The sample yields about 130,000 clones, 88% seen once. The clonotype was recovered from an adult in good health. The sample here was peripheral blood, taken on day 0 of AZD1222 vaccination. The J gene is TRBJ2-2, the V gene TRBV5-1; D assignment may be TRBD1 or TRBD2 (5 bases each). The CDR3 loop reads CASSSAGAYTGELFF. The CDR3 nucleotides read TGCGCCAGCAGCTCCGCCGGGGCTTACACCGGGGAGCTGTTTTTT.